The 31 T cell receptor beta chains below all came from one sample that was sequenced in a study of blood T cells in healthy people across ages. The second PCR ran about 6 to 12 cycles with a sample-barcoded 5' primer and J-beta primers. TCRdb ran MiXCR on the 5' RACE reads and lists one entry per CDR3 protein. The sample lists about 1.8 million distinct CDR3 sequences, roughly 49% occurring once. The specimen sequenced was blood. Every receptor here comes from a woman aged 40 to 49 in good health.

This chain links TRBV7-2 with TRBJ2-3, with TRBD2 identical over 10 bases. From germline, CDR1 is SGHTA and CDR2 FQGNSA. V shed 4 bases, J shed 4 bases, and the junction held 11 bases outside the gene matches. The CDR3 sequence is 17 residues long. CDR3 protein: CASSSTGGSGGADTQYF. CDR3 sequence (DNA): TGTGCCAGCAGCTCTACTGGCGGGAGCGGGGGGGCAGATACGCAGTATTTT.

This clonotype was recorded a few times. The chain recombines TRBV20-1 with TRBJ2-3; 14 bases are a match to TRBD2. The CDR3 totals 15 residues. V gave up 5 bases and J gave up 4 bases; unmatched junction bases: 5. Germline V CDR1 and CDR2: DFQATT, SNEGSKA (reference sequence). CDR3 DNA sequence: TGCAGTGCTGAGACTAGCGGGGGGGCGTCAGATACGCAGTATTTT. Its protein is CSAETSGGASDTQYF.

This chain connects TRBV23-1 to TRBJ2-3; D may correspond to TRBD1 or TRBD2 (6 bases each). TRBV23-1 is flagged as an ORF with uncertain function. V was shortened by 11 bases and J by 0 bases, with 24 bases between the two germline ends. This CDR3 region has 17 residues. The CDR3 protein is CADRSGPGGTSTDTQYF. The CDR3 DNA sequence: TGCGCCGACAGAAGCGGCCCCGGGGGCACTAGCACAGATACGCAGTATTTT.

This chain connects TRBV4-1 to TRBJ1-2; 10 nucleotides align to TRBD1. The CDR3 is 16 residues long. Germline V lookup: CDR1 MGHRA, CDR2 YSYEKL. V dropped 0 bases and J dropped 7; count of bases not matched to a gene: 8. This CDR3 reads CASSQDSGQGVFGYTF. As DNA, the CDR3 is TGCGCCAGCAGCCAAGATAGCGGACAGGGGGTTTTTGGCTACACCTTC.

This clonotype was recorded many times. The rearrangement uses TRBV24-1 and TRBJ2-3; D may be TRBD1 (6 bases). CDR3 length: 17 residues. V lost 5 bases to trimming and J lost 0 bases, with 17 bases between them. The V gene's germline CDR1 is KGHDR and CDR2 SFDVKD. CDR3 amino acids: CATSGTTRTASTDTQYF. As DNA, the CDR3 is TGTGCCACCAGTGGAACGACCAGGACAGCTAGCACAGATACGCAGTATTTT.

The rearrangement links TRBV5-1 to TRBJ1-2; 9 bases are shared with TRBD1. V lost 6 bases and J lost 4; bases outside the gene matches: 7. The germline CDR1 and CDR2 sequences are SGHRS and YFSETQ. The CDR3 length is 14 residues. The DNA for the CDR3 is TGCGCCAGCAACCGGGACAGGGATAGCTATGGCTACACCTTC. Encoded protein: CASNRDRDSYGYTF.

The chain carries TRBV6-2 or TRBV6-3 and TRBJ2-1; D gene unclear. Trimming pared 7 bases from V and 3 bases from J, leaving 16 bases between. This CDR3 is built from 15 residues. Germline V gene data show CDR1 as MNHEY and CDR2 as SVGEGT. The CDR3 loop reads CASIPQVPFYNEQFF. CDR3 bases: TGTGCCAGCATCCCCCAAGTGCCCTTCTACAATGAGCAGTTCTTC.

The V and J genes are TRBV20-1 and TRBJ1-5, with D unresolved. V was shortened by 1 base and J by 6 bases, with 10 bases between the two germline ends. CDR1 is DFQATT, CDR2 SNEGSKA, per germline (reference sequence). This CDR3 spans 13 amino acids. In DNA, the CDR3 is TGCAGTGCTAGAGGTATAGGGTCTCAGCCCCAGCATTTT. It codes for CSARGIGSQPQHF.

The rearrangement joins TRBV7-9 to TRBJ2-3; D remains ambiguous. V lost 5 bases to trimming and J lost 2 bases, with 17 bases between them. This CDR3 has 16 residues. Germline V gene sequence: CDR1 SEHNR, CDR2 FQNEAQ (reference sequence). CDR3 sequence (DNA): TGTGCCAGCAGCAAAGGGCGGCTGGCGTTCACAGATACGCAGTATTTT. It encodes CASSKGRLAFTDTQYF.

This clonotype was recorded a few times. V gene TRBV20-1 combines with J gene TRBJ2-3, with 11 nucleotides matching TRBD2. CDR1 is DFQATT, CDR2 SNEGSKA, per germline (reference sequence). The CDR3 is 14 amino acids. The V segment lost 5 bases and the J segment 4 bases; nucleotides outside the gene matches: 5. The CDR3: CSAVAGGDADTQYF. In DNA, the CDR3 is TGCAGTGCTGTAGCGGGGGGGGATGCAGATACGCAGTATTTT.

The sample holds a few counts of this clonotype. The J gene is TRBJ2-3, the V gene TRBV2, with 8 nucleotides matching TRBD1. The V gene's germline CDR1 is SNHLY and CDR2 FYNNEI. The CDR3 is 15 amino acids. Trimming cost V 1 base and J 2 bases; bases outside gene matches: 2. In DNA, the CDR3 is TGTGCCAGCAGTGAAGGGACAGGGCCCACAGATACGCAGTATTTT. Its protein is CASSEGTGPTDTQYF.

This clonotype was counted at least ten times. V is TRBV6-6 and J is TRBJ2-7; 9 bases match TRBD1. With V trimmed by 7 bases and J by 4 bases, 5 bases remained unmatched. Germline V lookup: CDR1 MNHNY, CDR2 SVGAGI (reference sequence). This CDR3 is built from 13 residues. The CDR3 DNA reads TGTGCCAGCAATCCGGGACAGGGATACGAGCAGTACTTC. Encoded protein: CASNPGQGYEQYF.

The CDR3 DNA reads TGTGCCACCAGTGACTACCGACAGGGGAAGACCCAGTACTTC. It is translated as CATSDYRQGKTQYF. The rearrangement joins TRBV24-1 to TRBJ2-7; 8 bases agree with TRBD1. The DNA end is a closer match to TRBJ2-5, so the J assignment may be wrong. The CDR3 has 14 amino acids. The germline V gene encodes CDR1 KGHDR and CDR2 SFDVKD.

As DNA, the CDR3 is TGTGCCAGCAGCCAAGATTCGGGGGCCCTAAATGGCTACACCTTC. The encoded protein is CASSQDSGALNGYTF. The rearrangement links TRBV4-2 to TRBJ1-2; D is perhaps TRBD1 (6 bases). The CDR3 loop spans 15 amino acids. V was cut by 0 bases and J by 6 bases, with 14 bases left in between. Germline loops: CDR1 LGHNA, CDR2 YNFKEQ.

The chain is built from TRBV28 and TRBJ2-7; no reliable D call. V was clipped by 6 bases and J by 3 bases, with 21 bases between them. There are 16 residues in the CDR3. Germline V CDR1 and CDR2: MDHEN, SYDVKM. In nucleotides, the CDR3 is TGTGCCAGCAGCCCCTTGGTAGTACAGAAGAGCTACGAGCAGTACTTC. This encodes CASSPLVVQKSYEQYF.

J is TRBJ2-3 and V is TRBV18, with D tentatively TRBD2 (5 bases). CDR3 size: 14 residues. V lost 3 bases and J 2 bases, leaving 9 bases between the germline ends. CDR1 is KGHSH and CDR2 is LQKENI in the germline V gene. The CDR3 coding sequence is TGTGCCAGCTCACCCGAGGGAATCACAGATACGCAGTATTTT. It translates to CASSPEGITDTQYF.

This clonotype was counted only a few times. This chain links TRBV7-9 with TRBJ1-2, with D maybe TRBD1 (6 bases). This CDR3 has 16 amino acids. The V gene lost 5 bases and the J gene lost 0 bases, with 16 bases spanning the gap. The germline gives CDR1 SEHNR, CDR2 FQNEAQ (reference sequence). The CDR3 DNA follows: TGTGCCAGCAGCAATACAGGGTTGGAAGCTAACTATGGCTACACCTTC. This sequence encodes CASSNTGLEANYGYTF.

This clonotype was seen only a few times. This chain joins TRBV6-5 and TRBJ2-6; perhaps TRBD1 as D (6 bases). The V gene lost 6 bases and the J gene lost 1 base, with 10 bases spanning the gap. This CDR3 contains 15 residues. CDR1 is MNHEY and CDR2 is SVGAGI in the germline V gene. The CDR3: CASRQTGSGANVLTF. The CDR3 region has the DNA TGTGCCAGCAGACAAACAGGGTCTGGGGCCAACGTCCTGACTTTC.

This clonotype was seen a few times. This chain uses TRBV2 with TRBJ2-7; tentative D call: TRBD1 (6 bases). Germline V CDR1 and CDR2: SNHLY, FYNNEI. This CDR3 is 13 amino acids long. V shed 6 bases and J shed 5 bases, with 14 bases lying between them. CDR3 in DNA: TGTGCCAGCAGGGGAATCGGGACAAACGAGCAGTACTTC. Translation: CASRGIGTNEQYF.

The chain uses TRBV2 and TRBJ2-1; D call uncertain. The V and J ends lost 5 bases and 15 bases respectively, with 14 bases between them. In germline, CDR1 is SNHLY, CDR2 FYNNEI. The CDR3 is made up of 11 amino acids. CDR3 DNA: TGTGCCAGCAGTCAAAACGTACTGGGGTTCTTC. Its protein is CASSQNVLGFF. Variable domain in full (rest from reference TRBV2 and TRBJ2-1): EPEVTQTPSHQVTQMGQEVILRCVPISNHLYFYWYRQILGQKVEFLVSFYNNEISEKSEIFDDQFSVERPDGSNFTLKIRSTKLEDSAMYFCASSQNVLGFFGPGTRLTVL.

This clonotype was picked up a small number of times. In DNA form, the CDR3 reads TGTGCCAGCAGTCAAACAGGGATGGACCAAGAGACCCAGTACTTC. The encoded protein is CASSQTGMDQETQYF. The J gene is TRBJ2-5, the V gene TRBV27, with a weak D call TRBD1 (6 bases). The V gene lost 5 bases and the J gene lost 0 bases, with 13 bases spanning the gap. This CDR3 contains 15 residues. Germline values: CDR1 MNHEY, CDR2 SMNVEV (reference sequence).

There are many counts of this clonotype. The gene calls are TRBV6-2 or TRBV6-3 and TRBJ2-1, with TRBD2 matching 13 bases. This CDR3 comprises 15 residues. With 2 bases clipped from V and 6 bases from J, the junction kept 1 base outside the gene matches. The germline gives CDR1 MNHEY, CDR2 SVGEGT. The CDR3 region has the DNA TGTGCCAGCAGTTACGGGACTAGCGGGGCCAATGAGCAGTTCTTC. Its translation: CASSYGTSGANEQFF.

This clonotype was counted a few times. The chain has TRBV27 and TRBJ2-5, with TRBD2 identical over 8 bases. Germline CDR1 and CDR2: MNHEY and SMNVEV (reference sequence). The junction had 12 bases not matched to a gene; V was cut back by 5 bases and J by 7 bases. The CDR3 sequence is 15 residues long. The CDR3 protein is CASSPAAGALMTQYF. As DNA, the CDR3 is TGTGCCAGCAGTCCCGCAGCGGGGGCCCTTATGACCCAGTACTTC.

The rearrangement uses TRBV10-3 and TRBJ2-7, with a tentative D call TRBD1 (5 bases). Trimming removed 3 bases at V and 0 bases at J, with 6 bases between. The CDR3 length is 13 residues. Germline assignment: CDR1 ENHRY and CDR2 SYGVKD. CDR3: CAISEQVSYEQYF. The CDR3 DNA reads TGTGCCATCAGTGAACAGGTCTCCTACGAGCAGTACTTC.

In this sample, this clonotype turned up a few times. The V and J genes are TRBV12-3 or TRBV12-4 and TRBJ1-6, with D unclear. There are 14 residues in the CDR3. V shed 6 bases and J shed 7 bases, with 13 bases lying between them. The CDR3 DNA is TGTGCCAGCAGCCCAGTCGGTTTGAATTCACCCCTCCACTTT. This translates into CASSPVGLNSPLHF.

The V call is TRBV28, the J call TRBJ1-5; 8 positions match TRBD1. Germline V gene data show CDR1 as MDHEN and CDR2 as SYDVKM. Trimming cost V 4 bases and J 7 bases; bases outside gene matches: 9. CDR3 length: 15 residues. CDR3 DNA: TGTGCCAGCAGTTCCAGGACAGGGTTAGGGCAGCCCCAGCATTTT. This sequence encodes CASSSRTGLGQPQHF.

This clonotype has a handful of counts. Written as DNA, the CDR3 is TGTGCCAGCAGCCCACTAGTGGGCTATGGCTACACCTTC. It translates to CASSPLVGYGYTF. The V and J genes are TRBV7-2 and TRBJ1-2; D is unclear. Trimming removed 5 bases from V and 4 bases from J, with 11 bases in between. The germline gives CDR1 SGHTA, CDR2 FQGNSA. This CDR3 has 13 amino acids.

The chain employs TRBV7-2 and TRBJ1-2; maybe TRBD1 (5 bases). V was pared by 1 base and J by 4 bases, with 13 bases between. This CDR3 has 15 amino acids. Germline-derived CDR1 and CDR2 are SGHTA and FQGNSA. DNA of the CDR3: TGTGCCAGCAGCTTAGTTGATACAGGCTTCTATGGCTACACCTTC. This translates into CASSLVDTGFYGYTF.

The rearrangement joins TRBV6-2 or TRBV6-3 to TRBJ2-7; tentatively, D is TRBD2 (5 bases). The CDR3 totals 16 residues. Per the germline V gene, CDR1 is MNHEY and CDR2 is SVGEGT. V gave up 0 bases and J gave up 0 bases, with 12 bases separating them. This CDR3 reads CASSYSQRKSSYEQYF. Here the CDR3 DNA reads TGTGCCAGCAGTTACTCTCAGCGGAAAAGCTCCTACGAGCAGTACTTC.

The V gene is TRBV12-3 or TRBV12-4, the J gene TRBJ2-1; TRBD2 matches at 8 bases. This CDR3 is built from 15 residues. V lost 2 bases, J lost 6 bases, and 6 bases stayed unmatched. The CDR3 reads CASSLLAGGFNEQFF. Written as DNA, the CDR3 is TGTGCCAGCAGTTTATTGGCGGGGGGTTTCAATGAGCAGTTCTTC.

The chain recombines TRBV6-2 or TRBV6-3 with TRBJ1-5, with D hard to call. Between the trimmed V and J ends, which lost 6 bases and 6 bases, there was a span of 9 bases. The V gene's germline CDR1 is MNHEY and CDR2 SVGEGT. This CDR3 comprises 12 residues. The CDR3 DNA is TGTGCCAGCAGGGACGGACCTCAGCCCCAGCATTTT. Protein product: CASRDGPQPQHF.